This T cell receptor (beta chain) emerged from a study of cytomegalovirus exposure and HLA in healthy donors (dated by TCRdb to about 2017). Turning to the overall study: In an earlier analysis of under 600 of the donors, approximately 300 Gb of sequence data and some 120 million unique TCR beta sequences from 180 million or so T cells were reported. In the later analysis, no new phenotypic data were used to find candidate immune exposures; instead, reliance was placed on TCR beta sequences and their occurrence across donors. The aim of the study was to test whether cataloging public T cell receptors could identify signatures of past pathogen exposure. The study profiled the T cell repertoires of hundreds of subjects by immunosequencing and related them to cytomegalovirus serostatus. Around 320 gigabases of sequencing data and tens of millions of unique TCR sequences were included in an early release covering roughly 700 HLA-typed donors. Roughly 5 DR-DQ haplotypes were handled as single units for association and clustering because linkage in the cohort was strong. Every discovery cohort repertoire had been produced on one sequencing platform. Besides the first cohort of roughly 660 subjects, a separate validation cohort made up of 120 different subjects was used. To decide whether each TCR beta V gene segment behaved as functional or pseudogenic, an earlier analysis of approximately 600 of the donors relied on high-throughput TCR beta sequencing. The genetic ancestry cluster associated with self-reported Caucasian donors included about 81% of the 300 to 400 genotyped donors. Across 300 to 500 genotyped donors of the cohort, an average of approximately 240,000 unique TCR beta nucleotide sequences per donor were sequenced, and around 19% of those sequences were non-productive. Typing coverage differed by locus: A, B, C, DRB1 and DQB1 were typed in roughly 620-630 donors, DQA1 in about 500, DPA1 in around 610, and DPB1 in around 490. Both class I and class II loci were covered by HLA typing, at four-digit resolution. Alongside the repertoire data, information on donor age, sex, ethnicity and CMV serostatus was compiled. A later analysis re-examined previously published TCR beta repertoires from 610 or so donors and added high-resolution HLA genotyping to investigate patterns of TCR occurrence. Genome-wide SNP genotypes for about 60% of the roughly 700 donors were used in a later genetic analysis, which treated that subset as a discovery cohort. High-throughput TCR immunosequencing, statistical association of individual TCRs with disease status, and machine learning were combined to predict cytomegalovirus infection status. Study-wide conclusions, independent of this receptor: Immune exposure information for the cohort was limited to CMV serostatus. Only TCR beta chains were sequenced in this cohort, and the absence of alpha or paired-chain data limited detectable features. The 87-base-pair reads could not distinguish some IMGT-functional V segments, including TRBV6-2 and TRBV6-3, so those segments were excluded. Compared with the roughly 700-donor mean, donors in an Asian-associated ancestry cluster had fewer N-insertions in productive TCRs, according to a later genetic analysis. A later analysis found that HLA-associated TCR beta chains were more clonally expanded and had lower generation probabilities than equally common non-associated chains. The presence/absence analyses assumed that sequencing depth was roughly uniform across donors, and that assumption may not be true. Strong co-occurrence of HLA alleles, especially DR and DQ, made assigning TCR associations to individual alleles difficult. In a later analysis, most CMV-associated TCR beta chains were found to appear HLA-restricted, with HLA associations seemingly driven largely by CMV exposure. A later analysis associated roughly 17,000 TCR beta sequences with specific HLA alleles at a false discovery rate of 0.05. In a later analysis, several top co-occurrence clusters were reported to appear linked to parvovirus B19, influenza, CMV and Epstein-Barr virus. A later analysis found that TCR association rates varied across HLA loci, with DRB1 alleles showing the most associated TCRs and HLA-C alleles the fewest. In vitro tests confirmed that three of the cytomegalovirus-associated TCR beta chains recognize cytomegalovirus antigens. An association between a missense DCLRE1C variant and V-gene and J-gene trimming of TCR beta chains was found in a later genetic analysis and replicated in an independent cohort. According to the authors, the approach could potentially be generalized to other disease states and immunological phenotypes. An earlier analysis of approximately 570 of the donors showed that most TCR beta V segments appeared in productive rearrangements either about 87% or about 30% of the time, which broadly matched IMGT annotations. Because some donors lacked HLA typing at each locus, the association tests relied only on the typed subset. In the study, around 160 TCR beta chains were listed as associated with cytomegalovirus. The sequencing pipeline was judged likely to have produced a cluster of highly shared sequence variants as a technical artifact. Linkage disequilibrium might explain the correlated functional status among segregating V segments, but an unknown experimental factor could not be excluded. A further reported finding was that TCR beta sequences accurately predicted the HLA-A and HLA-B alleles for most subjects in the first cohort. The classifier was reported to diagnose cytomegalovirus status with high specificity and sensitivity in both the original and validation cohorts. Over 15 rarely observed V segments, including chromosome 9 orphons, were excluded from the earlier analysis of almost 600 of the donors because counts were too low. Across donors, most TCR sequences were observed very rarely, whereas some public TCRs were present in many individuals.

The library was obtained by the immunoSEQ multiplex PCR assay. For the multiplex PCR, a mixture combining 60 forward primers for TCR Vbeta segments and 13 reverse primers for TCR Jbeta segments was used. The CDR3 region of rearranged TCR beta genes was amplified from genomic DNA with a multiplex PCR assay. The Illumina HiSeq System was used to sequence the amplified TCR beta libraries as 87-base-pair reads. Processing in the source paper ran as follows. A later analysis tallied roughly 78 million unique TCR beta chains across the 660 or so repertoires, and about 12 million of those chains were shared by two or more donors. A nearest-neighbor algorithm error-corrected the raw reads and collapsed the reads into unique sequences, merging closely related sequences to remove PCR and sequencing errors. Alignment of CDR3 sequences to IMGT reference sequences was used to assign V, D and J gene segments. For a sequence to be retained, a match of at least six nucleotides was required to both a V gene segment and a J gene segment. Rearrangements were called productive when the CDR3 lacked stop codons and stayed in frame with V and J; all others were non-productive. CDR3 was defined by IMGT convention, running from the second conserved V-encoded cysteine to the conserved J-encoded phenylalanine. The earlier analysis of fewer than 750 of the donors excluded sequences that lacked an unambiguous match to a single V gene segment. An earlier analysis of a few hundred of the donors called V segments functional above 56.7% productive rearrangements and segregating when the between-donor standard deviation exceeded 5%. A statistical classification framework was developed to diagnose cytomegalovirus status using the catalog of TCR beta chain sequences. In a later analysis, V and J genes were assigned by comparing TCR nucleotide sequences against IMGT/GENE-DB human TR gene sequences. The TCRdist pipeline was used in a later analysis to assign CDR3 sequences and most-parsimonious VDJ recombination scenarios. In a later analysis, each TCR beta chain was defined by its CDR3 amino acid sequence together with its V-gene family, and reads lacking a unique V-gene family were excluded. As a way to deal with suspected cross-contamination and a sequencing artifact, a later analysis dropped more than 500 nucleotide sequences that were highly shared and had low generation probability. A later analysis calculated a clonal expansion index for each public chain from normalized within-repertoire ranks of inferred template counts. Generation probabilities in a later analysis came from a VDJ recombination model fitted to out-of-frame rearrangements, and those results were checked against IGoR. In a later analysis, TCR-TCR, TCR-HLA and TCR-CMV co-occurrence was scored with hypergeometric tests, and a repertoire-size bias correction was applied to TCR pairs. In a later analysis, false discovery rates were estimated by permuting HLA or CMV assignments 20 times. In a later analysis, co-occurring TCRs were grouped using DBSCAN, and TCRdist sequence similarity was added for clustering within HLA-allele-positive subsets. For co-occurrence clustering, repertoires with fewer than 30,000 or more than 120,000 public chains were excluded, along with 4 to 6 repertoires with anomalous nucleotide sharing. Entries here come from immuneACCESS through TCRdb and include only in-frame sequences with V and J called. Some clones fail to appear in such tables; in the studies checked, an unresolved V gene covers under half of the shortfall, and the cause of the remainder is unknown. V and J calls plus clone size are reproduced from that table; the DNA served to infer D and trimming. The sample table holds around 190,000 clones, of which around four fifths were seen once. Around 0.99% of the sample is taken by the ten largest.

V and J lose 4 bases and 1 base, and a span of 10 bases separates them. The CDR3 runs 14 amino acids, cysteine and phenylalanine included. The CDR3 DNA has 42 bases and is translated from base 1. CDR1 and CDR2 (SGHNT, YENEEA) derive from the germline V gene. Notes on this clone: Its specific antigen is unknown. Base qualities are not provided; no much larger clone lies one nucleotide away.

In total, 500 to 700 healthy bone marrow donors made up the cohort. At the time of sampling, all cohort members were nominally healthy, though unrecorded immune exposures were likely present. The donor was CMV seronegative and belonged to the group of 350 to 400 seronegative cohort members. A peripheral blood sample was collected from each donor, and TCR beta sequencing was performed on peripheral blood mononuclear cells. The Qiagen DNeasy Blood Extraction Kit was used to extract genomic DNA from the blood cell samples. The sequencing sample was made of PBMCs. The source is a woman in her thirties or forties in good health and CMV-seronegative. The chain links TRBV11-3 with TRBJ1-1; TRBD1 could be the D gene, as 5 bases match. Here is the DNA: TGTGCCAGCAGCTCCGACAGATGGAACACTGAAGCTTTCTTT. The encoded protein is CASSSDRWNTEAFF.